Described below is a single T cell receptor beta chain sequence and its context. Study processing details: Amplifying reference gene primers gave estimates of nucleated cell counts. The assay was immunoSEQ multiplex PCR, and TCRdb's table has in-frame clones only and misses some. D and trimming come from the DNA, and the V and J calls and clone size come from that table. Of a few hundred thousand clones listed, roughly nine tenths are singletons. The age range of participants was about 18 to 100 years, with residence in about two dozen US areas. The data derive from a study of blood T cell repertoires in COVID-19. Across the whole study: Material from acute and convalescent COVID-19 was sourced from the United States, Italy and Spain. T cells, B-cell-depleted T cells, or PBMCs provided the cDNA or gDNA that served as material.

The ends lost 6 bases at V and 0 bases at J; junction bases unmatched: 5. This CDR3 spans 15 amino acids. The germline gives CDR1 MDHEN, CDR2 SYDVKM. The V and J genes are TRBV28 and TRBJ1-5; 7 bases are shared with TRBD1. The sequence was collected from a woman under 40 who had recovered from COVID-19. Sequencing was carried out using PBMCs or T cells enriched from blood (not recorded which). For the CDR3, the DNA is TGTGCCAGCAGCGGGACAGCTTATAGCAATCAGCCCCAGCATTTT. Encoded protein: CASSGTAYSNQPQHF.